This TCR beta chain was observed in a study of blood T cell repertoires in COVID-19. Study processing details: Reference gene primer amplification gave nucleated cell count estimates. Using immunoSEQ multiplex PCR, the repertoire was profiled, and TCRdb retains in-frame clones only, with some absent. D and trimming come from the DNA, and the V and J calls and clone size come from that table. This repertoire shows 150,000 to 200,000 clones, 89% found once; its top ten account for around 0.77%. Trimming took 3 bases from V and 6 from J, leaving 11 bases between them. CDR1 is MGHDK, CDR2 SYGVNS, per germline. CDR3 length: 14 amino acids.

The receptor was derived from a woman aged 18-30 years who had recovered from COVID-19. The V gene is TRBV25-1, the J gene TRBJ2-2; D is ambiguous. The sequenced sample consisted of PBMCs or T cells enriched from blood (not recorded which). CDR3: CASSEPKPAGELFF. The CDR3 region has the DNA TGTGCCAGCAGTGAGCCTAAACCGGCCGGGGAGCTGTTTTTT.